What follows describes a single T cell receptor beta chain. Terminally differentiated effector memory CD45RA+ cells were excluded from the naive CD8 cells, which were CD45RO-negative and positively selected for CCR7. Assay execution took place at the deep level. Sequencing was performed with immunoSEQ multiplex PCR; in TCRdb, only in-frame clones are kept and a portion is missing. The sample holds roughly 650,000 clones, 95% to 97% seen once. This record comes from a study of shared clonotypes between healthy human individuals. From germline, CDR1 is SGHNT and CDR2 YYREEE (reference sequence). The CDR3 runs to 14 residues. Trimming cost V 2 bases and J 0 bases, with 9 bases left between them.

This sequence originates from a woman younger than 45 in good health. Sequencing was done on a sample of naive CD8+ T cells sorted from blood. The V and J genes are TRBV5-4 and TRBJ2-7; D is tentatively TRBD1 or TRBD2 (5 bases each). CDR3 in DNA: TGTGCCAGCAGCTTTTTCGGGGCCTCCTACGAGCAGTACTTC. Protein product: CASSFFGASYEQYF.